This T cell receptor (beta chain) was identified during a study of T-cell reconstitution after alpha-beta-depleted transplantation in children. Germline V gene data show CDR1 as KGHSH and CDR2 as LQKENI. This CDR3 region has 17 residues. Trimming cost V 1 base and J 5 bases, with 21 bases left between them. Preparation of the TCRbeta library used unique molecular identifiers. Via MiXCR, TCRdb re-called the PCR reads, giving one row per CDR3 protein. This table holds a few hundred thousand distinct CDR3 sequences, about 16% found once. Study results and limitations: Expanded graft clones, several hundred of them, were reportedly the source of alpha-beta T cells about two months after transplant. For some patients, TCRbeta diversity was high at day 60 because of recipient T cells and thymic progenitors that survived. Newly produced T cells mostly accounted for T-cell counts and diversity one year post-transplant.

As for this clonotype: The antigen remains undetermined.

The receptor's source is a boy under three years old who had a stem cell transplant for Wiskott-Aldrich syndrome, so the T cells may come from the graft donor. The J gene is TRBJ2-7, the V gene TRBV18; TRBD2 is a possible D gene (6 bases). The starting material was PBMCs, mostly from graft donor cells, obtained 360 days after TCRalphabeta/CD19-depleted stem cell transplant. DNA for the CDR3: TGTGCCAGCTCACCACTAAAACGGGGGTTAGCAGTTGACGAGCAGTACTTC. Translated: CASSPLKRGLAVDEQYF.